The 24 T cell receptor beta chains presented below share a single source sample, sequenced in a study of PD-1 blockade in mismatch repair-deficient tumors. Repertoires were generated with immunoSEQ multiplex PCR, while TCRdb's copy carries only in-frame clones and drops some. The repertoire includes 77,000 or so clones, 70% to 90% of them detected once, and around 5.5% sits in the top ten. The sequencing used peripheral blood, collected 44 weeks after starting pembrolizumab. The receptors come from an adult with mismatch repair-deficient cancer.

The genes are TRBV21-1 and TRBJ2-4; TRBD1, as called in the table, went unchecked against the DNA. TRBV21-1 is a recognized pseudogene. This CDR3 contains 17 residues. As DNA, the CDR3 is TGTGCCAGCAGCAAAAATTACAGGGGGATGGCCAAAAACATTCAGTACTTC. Amino acids: CASSKNYRGMAKNIQYF.

The chain recombines TRBV13 with TRBJ2-2; 11 bases line up with TRBD1. Germline assignment: CDR1 PRHDT and CDR2 FYEKMQ (reference sequence). This CDR3 spans 16 amino acids. After removal of 0 bases from V and 7 bases from J, the junction contained 4 bases not matched to a gene. CDR3 residues: CASSLGGQGVHGELFF. In DNA form, the CDR3 reads TGTGCCAGCAGCTTAGGGGGACAGGGGGTCCACGGGGAGCTGTTTTTT.

V usage is TRBV4-1 and J usage is TRBJ2-7, with unresolved D. CDR3 length equals 15 residues. With 0 bases removed from V and 3 bases from J, the gap between germline ends came to 12 bases. Germline CDR1 is MGHRA and CDR2 is YSYEKL. The CDR3 sequence: CASSQDLKQNYEQYF. The CDR3 DNA follows: TGCGCCAGCAGCCAAGATCTCAAACAGAACTACGAGCAGTACTTC.

The chain combines TRBV6-5 with TRBJ2-7; D not certain. Germline V gives CDR1 MNHEY, CDR2 SVGAGI. V dropped 2 bases and J dropped 5 bases, with 13 bases sitting between them. The CDR3 length is 14 residues. CDR3 sequence reads: CASSYTRAGDEQYF. CDR3 in DNA: TGTGCCAGCAGTTACACCCGGGCCGGCGACGAGCAGTACTTC.

The rearrangement uses TRBV4-3 and TRBJ2-1; 7 bases line up with TRBD2. The V gene's germline CDR1 is LGHNA and CDR2 YSLEER. This CDR3 is built from 17 residues. V shed 0 bases, J shed 6 bases, and the junction held 11 bases outside the gene matches. CDR3 nucleotide sequence: TGCGCCAGCAGCCAAGATATAGGCGGGAGTCCTTTCAATGAGCAGTTCTTC. As protein: CASSQDIGGSPFNEQFF.

This clone was detected a few times. The gene calls are TRBV10-1 and TRBJ2-7; D possibly corresponds to TRBD2 (5 bases). The CDR3 totals 15 residues. Trimming removed 3 bases at V and 0 bases at J, with 12 bases between. CDR1 is WNHNN and CDR2 is SYGVQD in the germline V gene (reference sequence). CDR3 in amino acids: CASSDGEKSSYEQYF. CDR3 in DNA: TGCGCCAGCAGTGATGGGGAGAAGAGCTCCTACGAGCAGTACTTC.

This chain uses TRBV2 with TRBJ1-2, with 7 nucleotides matching TRBD1. Losses at the gene ends were 8 bases for V and 4 bases for J; bases not matched to a gene: 13. The germline gives CDR1 SNHLY, CDR2 FYNNEI. CDR3 size: 15 residues. The CDR3 is CASGRDSPSVYGYTF. CDR3 coding DNA: TGTGCCAGCGGGAGGGACAGCCCCAGTGTCTATGGCTACACCTTC.

This chain uses TRBV30 with TRBJ2-1; a weak D match, TRBD2 (5 bases). The CDR3 has 14 residues. The ends were cut back, 2 bases at V and 4 bases at J, with 12 bases in the middle. Germline V gene sequence: CDR1 GTSNPN, CDR2 SVGIG (reference sequence). CDR3 sequence: CAWSYEREYNEQFF. The CDR3 nucleotides are TGTGCCTGGAGTTATGAGAGGGAGTACAATGAGCAGTTCTTC.

V is TRBV27 and J is TRBJ1-4; unclear D gene. The germline CDR1 and CDR2 sequences are MNHEY and SMNVEV (reference sequence). V gave up 5 bases and J gave up 8 bases, with 18 bases separating them. The length of the CDR3 is 15 residues. In DNA form, the CDR3 reads TGTGCCAGCAGTCCACTGCTCCGGTCCGAGGAAAAACTGTTTTTT. Translation gives CASSPLLRSEEKLFF. The full variable domain, with the rest looked up from reference TRBV27 and TRBJ1-4, is EAQVTQNPRYLITVTGKKLTVTCSQNMNHEYMSWYRQDPGLGLRQIYYSMNVEVTDKGDVPEGYKVSRKEKRNFPLILESPSPNQTSLYFCASSPLLRSEEKLFFGSGTQLSVL.

The V and J genes are TRBV11-3 and TRBJ1-5; D remains ambiguous. Germline V lookup: CDR1 SGHNT, CDR2 YENEEA. With 1 base removed from V and 5 bases from J, the gap between germline ends came to 6 bases. This CDR3 is built from 13 residues. CDR3 in amino acids: CASSLVPDQPQHF. DNA for the CDR3: TGTGCCAGCAGCTTAGTGCCGGATCAGCCCCAGCATTTT.

The chain is built from TRBV30 and TRBJ1-1; no definite D call. The CDR3 loop spans 12 amino acids. Germline V lookup: CDR1 GTSNPN, CDR2 SVGIG (reference sequence). V lost 5 bases and J 0 bases, leaving 7 bases between the germline ends. Written as DNA, the CDR3 is TGTGCCTGGTCCTTAGTGAACACTGAAGCTTTCTTT. Protein sequence: CAWSLVNTEAFF.

This rearrangement joins TRBV9 to TRBJ1-2; a weak D match, TRBD1 (6 bases). The CDR3 is made up of 17 amino acids. CDR1 is SGDLS, CDR2 YYNGEE, per germline. Trimming stripped 3 bases from V and 1 base from J, with 19 bases between. DNA of the CDR3: TGTGCCAGCAGCGCACAGGGTGTTGTGTACGATAACTATGGCTACACCTTC. Translating gives CASSAQGVVYDNYGYTF.

The chain uses TRBV12-5 and TRBJ2-3; no clear D gene. Germline V gene sequence: CDR1 LGHNT, CDR2 FRNRAP. The CDR3 consists of 14 residues. V was cut by 5 bases and J by 0 bases, with 9 bases left in between. Here the CDR3 DNA reads TGTGCTAGTGGTGGAACTTCTAGCACAGATACGCAGTATTTT. Residues: CASGGTSSTDTQYF.

The genes are TRBV19 and TRBJ1-4; 7 positions match TRBD1. Per germline, CDR1 LNHDA and CDR2 SQIVND (reference sequence). CDR3 length: 15 residues. V lost 5 bases to trimming and J lost 8 bases; unmatched junction nucleotides: 11. CDR3 nucleotides: TGTGCCAGTAGTCCCACGTCCGGGACAGCAGAAAAACTGTTTTTT. Amino acids: CASSPTSGTAEKLFF.

The genes are TRBV28 and TRBJ2-7; 11 nucleotides align to TRBD2. CDR1 is MDHEN and CDR2 is SYDVKM in the germline V gene. This CDR3 contains 15 residues. J gave up 2 bases and V 7 bases, and 7 bases lay outside the gene matches. CDR3 amino acids: CASTASGRTPYEQYF. The DNA for the CDR3 is TGTGCCAGCACGGCTAGCGGGAGGACCCCCTACGAGCAGTACTTC.

The chain joins TRBV5-4 to TRBJ2-3, with 11 bases lining up with TRBD2. This CDR3 has 14 residues. The J segment lost 5 bases and the V segment lost 1 base, leaving 0 bases of the junction unmatched. In germline, CDR1 is SGHNT, CDR2 YYREEE (reference sequence). CDR3 amino acids: CASSLLAGGDTQYF. CDR3 sequence (DNA): TGTGCCAGCAGCTTGCTAGCGGGGGGAGATACGCAGTATTTT.

The chain is built from TRBV30 and TRBJ2-3; tentatively, D is TRBD2 (6 bases). V was pared by 1 base and J by 10 bases, with 15 bases between. CDR1 GTSNPN and CDR2 SVGIG come from the germline V gene (reference sequence). The CDR3 runs to 13 residues. The CDR3 DNA is TGTGCCTGGAGTGGACCCCCTAGCGATTCGCAGTATTTT. It specifies CAWSGPPSDSQYF. The full variable domain, rest sourced from reference TRBV30 and TRBJ2-3, is SQTIHQWPATLVQPVGSPLSLECTVEGTSNPNLYWYRQAAGRGLQLLFYSVGIGQISSEVPQNLSASRPQDRQFILSSKKLLLSDSGFYLCAWSGPPSDSQYFGPGTRLTVL.

This clone was detected only a few times. The V gene is TRBV27, the J gene TRBJ1-2; D is uncertain. CDR1 and CDR2 from the germline V gene are MNHEY and SMNVEV (reference sequence). The CDR3 has 14 amino acids. The ends were cut back, 3 bases at V and 5 bases at J, with 13 bases in the middle. CDR3 in DNA: TGTGCCAGCAGTTTTAAAGTCAGGACGTATGGCTACACCTTC. Its protein is CASSFKVRTYGYTF.

The genes are TRBV19 and TRBJ1-5; perhaps TRBD1 as D (6 bases). V was cut by 5 bases and J by 4 bases, with 15 bases left in between. The CDR3 has 15 residues. The germline gives CDR1 LNHDA, CDR2 SQIVND (reference sequence). The CDR3 DNA follows: TGTGCCAGTAGTTCGCGACAGGAGGCAAATCAGCCCCAGCATTTT. This encodes CASSSRQEANQPQHF.

CDR3 amino acids: CASSVEKLAGDTGELFF. CDR3 in DNA: TGTGCCAGCAGCGTAGAGAAACTAGCGGGAGATACCGGGGAGCTGTTTTTT. The chain combines TRBV9 with TRBJ2-2, with TRBD2 matching 11 bases. The trim removed 0 bases at V and 5 bases at J, leaving 6 bases unmatched. The germline V gene has CDR1 SGDLS and CDR2 YYNGEE. This CDR3 region has 17 residues.

The J gene is TRBJ2-7, the V gene TRBV27; the D is unclear. The V and J ends lost 5 bases and 0 bases respectively, with 8 bases between them. CDR3 length: 13 amino acids. CDR1 MNHEY and CDR2 SMNVEV come from the germline V gene (reference sequence). CDR3 coding DNA: TGTGCCAGCAGTCCTGAGAACTCCTACGAGCAGTACTTC. It translates to CASSPENSYEQYF.

Only a few counts were recorded for this clone. The chain joins TRBV6-1 to TRBJ2-3; 10 bases match TRBD2. CDR3 length: 17 residues. Trimming took 4 bases from V and 6 from J; bases not matched to a gene: 13. Germline V lookup: CDR1 MNHNS, CDR2 SASEGT. The CDR3 protein is CASSGPRTSGAADTQYF. The DNA for the CDR3 is TGTGCCAGCAGTGGGCCTCGGACTAGCGGAGCCGCCGATACGCAGTATTTT.

J is TRBJ2-2 and V is TRBV7-9, with 9 bases identical to TRBD1. J was trimmed by 4 bases and V by 5 bases; bases with no gene match: 8. Germline CDR1 reads SEHNR; CDR2 reads FQNEAQ (reference sequence). The CDR3 sequence is 16 residues long. The CDR3 here is CASSLDRGGITGELFF. CDR3 sequence (DNA): TGTGCCAGCAGCCTGGACAGGGGAGGGATCACCGGGGAGCTGTTTTTT. Based on the CDR3 plus reference TRBV7-9 and TRBJ2-2, the full variable domain is DTGVSQNPRHKITKRGQNVTFRCDPISEHNRLYWYRQTLGQGPEFLTYFQNEAQLEKSRLLSDRFSAERPKGSFSTLEIQRTEQGDSAMYLCASSLDRGGITGELFFGEGSRLTVL.

The chain joins TRBV7-9 to TRBJ2-1; D is unclear. The V gene lost 5 bases and the J gene lost 7 bases, with 15 bases spanning the gap. This CDR3 has 14 amino acids. Germline-derived CDR1 and CDR2 are SEHNR and FQNEAQ (reference sequence). The CDR3 region has the DNA TGTGCCAGCAGCGCATGGACGGTCGCTAATGAGCAGTTCTTC. Protein sequence: CASSAWTVANEQFF. The full variable domain, completed using reference TRBV7-9 and TRBJ2-1, is DTGVSQNPRHKITKRGQNVTFRCDPISEHNRLYWYRQTLGQGPEFLTYFQNEAQLEKSRLLSDRFSAERPKGSFSTLEIQRTEQGDSAMYLCASSAWTVANEQFFGPGTRLTVL.